This T cell receptor beta chain was recorded in a study of cytomegalovirus exposure and HLA in healthy donors. Points from the study as a whole: Reports indicate that TCR beta sequences accurately predicted the HLA-A and HLA-B alleles of most subjects. CMV serostatus stood as the only immune exposure information on hand. As confirmed in vitro, a few CMV-associated chains were specific for CMV antigens.

This clone was recorded only once. What it binds is unknown. V was cut by 2 bases and J by 5 bases, with 13 bases left in between. The germline V gene has CDR1 SGHRS and CDR2 YFSETQ. The CDR3 is 14 residues long. 13 Jbeta primers and 60 Vbeta primers were used for the PCR. The method was immunoSEQ multiplex PCR; TCRdb's version includes in-frame clones alone and lacks a portion of them. This table holds over 150,000 clones, approximately 81% found once. Material for sequencing was PBMCs. The rearrangement joins TRBV5-1 to TRBJ2-5; D gene ambiguous. This TCR was sampled from a boy aged 2 to 9 in good health and CMV-seronegative. The CDR3 coding sequence is TGCGCCAGCAGCTTATCGACCTTCGGGGAGACCCAGTACTTC. Amino acid sequence: CASSLSTFGETQYF.